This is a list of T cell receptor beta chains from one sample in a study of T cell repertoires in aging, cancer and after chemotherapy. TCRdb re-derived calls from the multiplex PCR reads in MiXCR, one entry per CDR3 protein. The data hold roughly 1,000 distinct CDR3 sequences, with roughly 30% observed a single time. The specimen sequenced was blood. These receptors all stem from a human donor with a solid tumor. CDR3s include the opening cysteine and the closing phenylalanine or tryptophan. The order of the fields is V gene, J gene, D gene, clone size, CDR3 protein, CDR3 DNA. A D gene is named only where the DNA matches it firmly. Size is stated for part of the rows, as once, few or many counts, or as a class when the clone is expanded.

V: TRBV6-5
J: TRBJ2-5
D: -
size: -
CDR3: CASRPDSSTETQYF
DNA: TGTGCCAGCAGACCGGACTCCTCGACGGAGACCCAGTACTTC

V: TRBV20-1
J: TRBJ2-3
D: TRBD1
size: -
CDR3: CSVRDRGSDTQYF
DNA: TGCAGTGTTAGGGACAGGGGATCAGATACGCAGTATTTT

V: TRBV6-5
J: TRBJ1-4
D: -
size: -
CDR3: CASRRAQRGTTNEKLFF
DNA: TGTGCCAGCCGGCGGGCCCAAAGAGGTACAACTAATGAAAAACTGTTTTTT

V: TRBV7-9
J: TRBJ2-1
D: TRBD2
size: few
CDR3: CASSFGGGEQFF
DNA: TGTGCCAGCAGCTTTGGGGGGGGGGAGCAGTTCTTC

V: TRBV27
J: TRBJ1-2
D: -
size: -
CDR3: CASSGTANYGYTF
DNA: TGTGCCAGCAGCGGGACGGCTAACTATGGCTACACCTTC

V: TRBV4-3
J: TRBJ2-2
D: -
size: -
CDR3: CASSQDGPGELFF
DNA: TGCGCCAGCAGCCAAGATGGCCCCGGGGAGCTGTTTTTT

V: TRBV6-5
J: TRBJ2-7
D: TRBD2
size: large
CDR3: CASKLAGSSYEQYF
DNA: TGTGCCAGCAAGTTAGCGGGGAGCTCCTACGAGCAGTACTTC

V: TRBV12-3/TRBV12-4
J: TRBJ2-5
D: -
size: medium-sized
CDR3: CASSIIDRPQETQYF
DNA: TGTGCCAGCAGTATCATTGACAGACCACAAGAGACCCAGTACTTC

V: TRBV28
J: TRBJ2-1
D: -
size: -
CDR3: CASSFTFSNEQFF
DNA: TGTGCCAGCAGTTTTACTTTCTCCAATGAGCAGTTCTTC

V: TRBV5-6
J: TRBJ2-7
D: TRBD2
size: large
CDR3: CASSPRTSGSGKYF
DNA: TGTGCCAGCAGCCCGCGGACTTCCGGGAGCGGGAAGTACTTC

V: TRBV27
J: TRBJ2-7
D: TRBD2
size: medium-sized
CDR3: CASSISSGVSYEQYF
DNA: TGTGCCAGCAGTATTTCTAGCGGGGTCTCCTACGAGCAGTACTTC

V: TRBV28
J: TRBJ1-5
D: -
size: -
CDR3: CASTPMEGMGPQHF
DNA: TGTGCCAGCACCCCAATGGAGGGGATGGGGCCCCAGCATTTT

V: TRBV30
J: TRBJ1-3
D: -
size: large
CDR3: CAWSVVGGRHTIYF
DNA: TGTGCCTGGAGTGTAGTGGGGGGGAGGCACACCATATATTTT

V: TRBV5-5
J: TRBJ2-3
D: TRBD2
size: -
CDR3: CASSLGGRGTDTQYF
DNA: TGTGCCAGCAGCTTGGGCGGGAGAGGGACAGATACGCAGTATTTT

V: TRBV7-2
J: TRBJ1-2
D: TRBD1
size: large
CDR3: CASSRTMTGGNYGYTF
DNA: TGTGCCAGCAGCCGCACGATGACAGGGGGTAACTATGGCTACACCTTC

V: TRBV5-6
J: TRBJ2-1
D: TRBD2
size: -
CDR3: CASSLSGRPYNEQFF
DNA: TGCGCCAGCAGCTTAAGCGGGAGACCCTACAATGAGCAGTTCTTC

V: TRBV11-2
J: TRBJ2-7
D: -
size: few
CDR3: CASSSDSYEQYF
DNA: TGTGCCAGCAGCTCAGACAGCTACGAGCAGTACTTC

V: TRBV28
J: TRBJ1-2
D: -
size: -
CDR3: CASTLPTSTNYGYTF
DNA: TGTGCCAGCACCCTCCCCACAAGTACTAACTATGGCTACACCTTC

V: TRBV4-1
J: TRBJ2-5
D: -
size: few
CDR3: CASSQDSGGWETQYF
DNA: TGCGCCAGCAGCCAAGACAGCGGAGGGTGGGAGACCCAGTACTTC

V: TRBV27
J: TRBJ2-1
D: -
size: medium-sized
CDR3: CASRRGYNEQFF
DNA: TGTGCCAGCAGGCGAGGTTACAATGAGCAGTTCTTC

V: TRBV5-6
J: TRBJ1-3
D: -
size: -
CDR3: CASSQDLLGPRHLFSGNTIYF
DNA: TGCGCCAGCAGCCAAGATCTTTTGGGGCCGCGTCACCTTTTCTCTGGAAACACCATATATTTT

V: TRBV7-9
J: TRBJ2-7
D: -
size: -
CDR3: CASSSTPRWQRNYKQYF
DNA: TGTGCCAGCAGCTCAACCCCCCGGTGGCAGAGAAACTACAAGCAGTACTTC

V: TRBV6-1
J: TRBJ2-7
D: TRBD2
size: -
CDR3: CASGGTSGVSYEQYF
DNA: TGTGCCAGCGGTGGGACTAGCGGGGTCTCCTACGAGCAGTACTTC

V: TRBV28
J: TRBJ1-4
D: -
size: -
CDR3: CASSELQGATNEKLFF
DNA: TGTGCCAGCAGTGAACTCCAGGGAGCAACTAATGAAAAACTGTTTTTT

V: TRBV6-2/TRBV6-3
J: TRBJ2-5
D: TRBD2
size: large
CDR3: CASTATSYQETQYF
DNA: TGTGCCAGCACCGCGACTAGCTACCAAGAGACCCAGTACTTC

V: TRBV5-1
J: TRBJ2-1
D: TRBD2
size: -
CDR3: CASSLGLAGGGYNEQFF
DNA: TGCGCCAGCAGCTTGGGACTAGCGGGGGGGGGGTACAATGAGCAGTTCTTC

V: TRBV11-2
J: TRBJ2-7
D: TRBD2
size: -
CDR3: CASSLGAGVYEQYF
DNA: TGTGCCAGCAGCTTAGGAGCGGGAGTCTACGAGCAGTACTTC

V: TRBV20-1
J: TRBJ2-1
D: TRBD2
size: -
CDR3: CSATLAGVVFF
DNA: TGCAGTGCTACACTAGCGGGAGTGGTGTTCTTC

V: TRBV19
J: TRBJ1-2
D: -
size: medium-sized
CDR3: CASSIQQADYGYTF
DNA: TGTGCCAGTAGTATTCAACAGGCGGACTATGGCTACACCTTC

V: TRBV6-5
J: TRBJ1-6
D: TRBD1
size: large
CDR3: CASRPGTGVGYNSPLHF
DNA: TGTGCCAGCAGGCCCGGGACAGGGGTCGGGTATAATTCACCCCTCCACTTT

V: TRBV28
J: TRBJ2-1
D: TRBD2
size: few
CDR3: CASSYGLELDNEQFF
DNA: TGTGCCAGCAGTTACGGACTAGAACTGGACAATGAGCAGTTCTTC

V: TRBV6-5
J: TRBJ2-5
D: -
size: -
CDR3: CASSEQGETQYF
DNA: TGTGCCAGCTCTGAACAGGGCGAGACCCAGTACTTC

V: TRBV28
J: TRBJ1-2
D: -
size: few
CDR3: CASSQNGYGYTF
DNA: TGTGCCAGCAGTCAGAACGGCTATGGCTACACCTTC

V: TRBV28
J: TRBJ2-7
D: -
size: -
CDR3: CATQRAGVFSEQYF
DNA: TGTGCCACCCAACGGGCAGGGGTTTTCAGCGAGCAGTACTTC

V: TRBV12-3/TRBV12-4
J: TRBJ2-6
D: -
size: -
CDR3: CASSLALAGTNVLTF
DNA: TGTGCCAGCAGTTTAGCTTTGGCGGGGACCAACGTCCTGACTTTC

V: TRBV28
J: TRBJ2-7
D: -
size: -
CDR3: CASSYGDEQYF
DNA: TGTGCCAGCAGTTATGGAGACGAGCAGTACTTC

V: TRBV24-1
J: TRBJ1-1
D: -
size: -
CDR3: CATSSAGGENTEAFF
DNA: TGTGCCACCAGCTCCGCCGGGGGTGAGAACACTGAAGCTTTCTTT

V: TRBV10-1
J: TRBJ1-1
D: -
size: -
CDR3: CASSTGGREAFF
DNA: TGCGCCAGCAGTACCGGGGGCCGTGAAGCTTTCTTT

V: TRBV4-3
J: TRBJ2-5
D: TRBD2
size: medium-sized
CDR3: CASSQDLAGGLLDGTQYF
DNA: TGCGCCAGCAGCCAAGATTTAGCGGGAGGGCTTCTGGATGGGACCCAGTACTTC